These 20 T cell receptor beta chains were sequenced from one sample in a study of T cell repertoires in cytomegalovirus infection. A single record per CDR3 protein comes from TCRdb applying MiXCR to the reads. The sample includes some 600,000 distinct CDR3 sequences, roughly a quarter of them seen just once. Sequencing used CD8+ T cells from PBMCs. These receptors all stem from a human donor in good health (CMV status not recorded). Some clones in this sample may be carry-over from other donors' samples.

This clonotype was picked up many times. J is TRBJ2-3 and V is TRBV7-9; a weak D match, TRBD1 (6 bases). The CDR3 sequence is 15 residues long. CDR1 SEHNR and CDR2 FQNEAQ come from the germline V gene (reference sequence). Trimming removed 5 bases at V and 0 bases at J, with 12 bases between. The CDR3 loop is CASSNRDTSTDTQYF. CDR3 nucleotide sequence: TGTGCCAGCAGCAACCGGGACACTAGCACAGATACGCAGTATTTT.

This clonotype has only a few counts. The V call is TRBV14, the J call TRBJ2-3, with D possibly matching TRBD1 (6 bases). Germline CDR1 reads SGHDN; CDR2 reads FVKESK. CDR3 length: 16 residues. Trimming removed 2 bases from V and 2 bases from J, with 14 bases in between. The CDR3 nucleotides read TGTGCCAGCAGCCAAACCTTCGGACAGTTCACAGATACGCAGTATTTT. Protein: CASSQTFGQFTDTQYF.

The chain recombines TRBV11-3 with TRBJ2-3; D not certain. Trimming pared 4 bases from V and 1 base from J, leaving 21 bases between. Looked up from germline, CDR1 is SGHNT and CDR2 is YENEEA. The CDR3 is 18 amino acids. This CDR3 is CASSSWAGDGQRTDTQYF. In nucleotides, the CDR3 is TGTGCCAGCAGCTCATGGGCAGGAGATGGGCAGCGCACAGATACGCAGTATTTT.

This clonotype was seen ten or more times. The chain carries TRBV7-8 and TRBJ1-6; TRBD1 matches at 7 bases. CDR3 length equals 15 residues. Germline V gene sequence: CDR1 SGHVS, CDR2 FQNEAQ. Losses at the gene ends were 3 bases for V and 6 bases for J; bases not matched to a gene: 5. The CDR3 region is CASSFRDRINSPLHF. CDR3 coding DNA: TGTGCCAGCAGCTTCCGGGACAGAATTAATTCACCCCTCCACTTT.

A note on this clonotype: Germline is not matched at one junction end, which may reflect a read error. This chain uses TRBV27 with TRBJ2-2; no firm D call. The CDR3 has 12 amino acids. Germline CDR1 is MNHEY and CDR2 is SMNVEV (reference sequence). The CDR3 DNA reads as TGTACCAGCAGTTTAGGGCCCGGGGAGCTGTTTTTT. Amino acids: CTSSLGPGELFF.

This clonotype was recorded many times. The chain couples TRBV7-9 to TRBJ2-5; 7 positions match TRBD2. The CDR3 loop spans 12 amino acids. Germline V gene data show CDR1 as SEHNR and CDR2 as FQNEAQ (reference sequence). Trimming took 11 bases from V and 1 from J; bases not matched to a gene: 4. The CDR3 protein is CAVPGGQETQYF. The CDR3 DNA is TGTGCCGTACCGGGGGGCCAAGAGACCCAGTACTTC.

This clonotype appeared a few times. This rearrangement joins TRBV7-9 to TRBJ2-1; possibly TRBD2 for D (7 bases). CDR1 and CDR2 (germline): SEHNR, FQNEAQ (reference sequence). The CDR3 length is 17 residues. V was shortened by 3 bases and J by 0 bases, with 15 bases between the two germline ends. The CDR3 region is CASSFTAGAGSYNEQFF. In DNA, the CDR3 is TGTGCCAGCAGCTTCACGGCGGGGGCTGGCTCCTACAATGAGCAGTTCTTC.

The V gene is TRBV2, the J gene TRBJ1-6; no clear D gene. The germline V and J ends were trimmed by 1 base and 8 bases, with 15 bases remaining between them. Germline V lookup: CDR1 SNHLY, CDR2 FYNNEI. The CDR3 totals 16 residues. The CDR3 is CASSEEVFPSDSPLHF. The CDR3 DNA reads as TGTGCCAGCAGTGAAGAGGTCTTCCCCTCGGATTCACCCCTCCACTTT. The full variable domain, its missing parts supplied by reference TRBV2 and TRBJ1-6, is EPEVTQTPSHQVTQMGQEVILRCVPISNHLYFYWYRQILGQKVEFLVSFYNNEISEKSEIFDDQFSVERPDGSNFTLKIRSTKLEDSAMYFCASSEEVFPSDSPLHFGNGTRLTVT.

V gene TRBV28 combines with J gene TRBJ2-4; the match to TRBD1 covers 9 bases. Germline V gene data show CDR1 as MDHEN and CDR2 as SYDVKM. With V trimmed by 4 bases and J by 8 bases, 6 bases remained unmatched. The CDR3 has 14 amino acids. CDR3 in DNA: TGTGCCAGCAGTTCGGACAGGGGTACTGACATTCAGTACTTC. This gives the protein CASSSDRGTDIQYF.

This clonotype has a handful of counts. The V gene is TRBV7-9, the J gene TRBJ1-2, with 11 bases lining up with TRBD1. Germline V gene lookup returns CDR1 SEHNR and CDR2 FQNEAQ (reference sequence). The CDR3 consists of 18 residues. Trimming took 5 bases from V and 5 from J; bases not matched to a gene: 16. CDR3 coding DNA: TGTGCCAGCAGCCTCTCCCGGGGACAGGGGGTAGAGCAATATGGCTACACCTTC. It codes for CASSLSRGQGVEQYGYTF.

The CDR3 spells CAIRIGPGETQYF. The CDR3 coding sequence is TGTGCCATCAGGATCGGACCCGGAGAGACCCAGTACTTC. The chain joins TRBV10-3 to TRBJ2-5; D is ambiguous. The germline CDR1 and CDR2 sequences are ENHRY and SYGVKD. The CDR3 loop spans 13 amino acids. Trimming took off 6 bases at V and 4 bases at J, with 12 bases between the two ends.

The chain couples TRBV23-1 to TRBJ2-6, with unresolved D. TRBV23-1 belongs to the ORF category, with a function that is uncertain. This CDR3 has 19 amino acids. Trimming pared 9 bases from V and 0 bases from J, leaving 24 bases between. The CDR3 DNA reads as TGCGCCAGTTTCCCCAAACGGGCTGGAAGCCTCTCTGGGGCCAACGTCCTGACTTTC. Translated: CASFPKRAGSLSGANVLTF.

This clonotype was observed at least ten times. The rearrangement joins TRBV28 to TRBJ2-5; TRBD1 matches at 7 bases. This CDR3 has 16 residues. V lost 9 bases to trimming and J lost 10 bases; unmatched junction nucleotides: 23. Germline CDR1 MDHEN, CDR2 SYDVKM. Here the CDR3 DNA reads TGTGCCAGTACCTCCGGGACAGATACCGTTGAAGGGGACCAGTACTTC. Amino acids: CASTSGTDTVEGDQYF.

The chain has TRBV9 and TRBJ1-2; 8 nucleotides agree with TRBD1. The junction had 9 bases not matched to a gene; V was cut back by 5 bases and J by 0 bases. The CDR3 is 16 residues long. Looked up from germline, CDR1 is SGDLS and CDR2 is YYNGEE. CDR3 DNA: TGTGCCAGCAGAGAGGTCCAGGGGGCGCCTAACTATGGCTACACCTTC. Amino acid sequence: CASREVQGAPNYGYTF.

The J gene is TRBJ1-3, the V gene TRBV6-6; the D is unclear. The CDR3 length is 17 residues. CDR1 is MNHNY and CDR2 is SVGAGI in the germline V gene (reference sequence). V was clipped by 4 bases and J by 0 bases, with 16 bases between them. CDR3 sequence (DNA): TGTGCCAGCAGTTCCGGGAGACCCTCGAGCTCTGGAAACACCATATATTTT. This encodes CASSSGRPSSSGNTIYF.

V is TRBV6-5 and J is TRBJ2-7; D is perhaps TRBD1 (5 bases). In germline, CDR1 is MNHEY, CDR2 SVGAGI. The CDR3 loop spans 13 amino acids. Trimming shortened V by 4 bases and J by 2 bases, and 9 bases separated the two germline ends. The CDR3 DNA sequence: TGTGCCAGCAGTTCAGGGATAACCTACGAGCAGTACTTC. This codes for CASSSGITYEQYF.

The sample holds a few counts of this clonotype. The chain is built from TRBV7-2 and TRBJ2-7; weak D call: TRBD1 (5 bases). V lost 5 bases and J lost 3, with 11 bases in between. The CDR3 is 13 amino acids. Germline values: CDR1 SGHTA, CDR2 FQGNSA. The CDR3 sequence is CASSLGHYYEQYV. The CDR3 region has the DNA TGTGCCAGCAGCCTAGGACACTACTACGAGCAGTACGTC.

This clonotype was recorded many times. This chain joins TRBV12-3 or TRBV12-4 and TRBJ1-4, with 8 bases matching TRBD1. The J segment lost 8 bases and the V segment lost 5 bases, leaving 7 bases of the junction unmatched. The CDR3 has 14 residues. The CDR3 DNA sequence: TGTGCCAGCAGTAATACAGGGGGAGAGGAAAAACTGTTTTTT. Encoded protein: CASSNTGGEEKLFF.

This clonotype was seen a few times. The chain joins TRBV7-9 to TRBJ2-2, with a tentative D call TRBD1 (5 bases). Trimming stripped 2 bases from V and 0 bases from J, with 10 bases between. Germline assignment: CDR1 SEHNR and CDR2 FQNEAQ (reference sequence). The CDR3 consists of 16 residues. CDR3: CASSLIQVANTGELFF. As DNA, the CDR3 is TGTGCCAGCAGCTTAATACAGGTCGCGAACACCGGGGAGCTGTTTTTT.

This clonotype was detected a few times. The chain employs TRBV28 and TRBJ2-1, with 8 positions matching TRBD1. This CDR3 is built from 15 residues. CDR1 is MDHEN and CDR2 is SYDVKM in the germline V gene. V trimming: 2 bases; J trimming: 8 bases; junction bases outside the gene matches: 8. CDR3 DNA: TGTGCCAGCAGTTTAACACAACCACAGGGGGATGAGCAGTTCTTC. It translates to CASSLTQPQGDEQFF.